Each of the 20 T cell receptor beta chains below was sequenced from the same sample in a study of cytomegalovirus exposure and HLA in healthy donors. The study ran its PCR with 60 Vbeta and 13 Jbeta primers. This table comes from immunoSEQ multiplex PCR, and its TCRdb copy is limited to in-frame clones, with some not included. The sample has about 120,000 clones; 60% to 85% are singletons. The sample taken for sequencing was PBMCs. The receptors shown here come from a woman between 40 and 55 years old in good health and CMV-seropositive.

This chain links TRBV9 with TRBJ2-2; D might be TRBD2 (5 bases). The CDR3 has 17 residues. Trimming cost V 0 bases and J 0 bases, with 12 bases left between them. Germline CDR1 and CDR2: SGDLS and YYNGEE. CDR3 loop: CASSVEGSATNTGELFF. CDR3 DNA sequence: TGTGCCAGCAGCGTAGAAGGTAGCGCCACGAACACCGGGGAGCTGTTTTTT.

The chain recombines TRBV2 with TRBJ1-6; TRBD1 agrees at 8 bases. The CDR3 is made up of 15 amino acids. CDR1 and CDR2 from the germline V gene are SNHLY and FYNNEI. The V segment lost 3 bases and the J segment 7 bases; nucleotides outside the gene matches: 5. CDR3 amino acids: CASSERGQVNSPLHF. CDR3 sequence (DNA): TGTGCCAGCAGTGAGCGGGGACAGGTGAATTCACCCCTCCACTTT.

V gene TRBV5-1 combines with J gene TRBJ2-7; 7 bases are shared with TRBD1. This CDR3 has 13 residues. Germline V gene data show CDR1 as SGHRS and CDR2 as YFSETQ. V was clipped by 2 bases and J by 6 bases; unmatched bases: 5. CDR3 sequence reads: CASSFKGASEQYF. CDR3 bases: TGCGCCAGCAGCTTTAAGGGGGCCAGCGAGCAGTACTTC.

J is TRBJ2-1 and V is TRBV27; no clear D gene. Germline assignment: CDR1 MNHEY and CDR2 SMNVEV (reference sequence). This CDR3 region has 11 residues. V was shortened by 3 bases and J by 7 bases, with 4 bases between the two germline ends. In DNA form, the CDR3 reads TGTGCCAGCAGTTTGCGGAATGAGCAGTTCTTC. It translates to CASSLRNEQFF.

J is TRBJ1-1 and V is TRBV7-6; D is unclear. Trimming stripped 1 base from V and 3 bases from J, with 15 bases between. The CDR3 is 16 residues long. In germline, CDR1 is SGHVS, CDR2 FNYEAQ. CDR3 sequence reads: CASSLVPAGEYTEAFF. In nucleotides, the CDR3 is TGTGCCAGCAGCTTAGTCCCCGCCGGGGAGTACACTGAAGCTTTCTTT.

The V gene is TRBV2, the J gene TRBJ2-7; 9 positions agree with TRBD2. The CDR3 contains 15 residues. J gave up 2 bases and V 2 bases, and 4 bases lay outside the gene matches. From germline, CDR1 is SNHLY and CDR2 FYNNEI. CDR3 sequence reads: CASSENPSGAYEQYF. CDR3 bases: TGTGCCAGCAGTGAAAATCCTAGCGGGGCCTACGAGCAGTACTTC.

As to this clone: Other DNA sequences in the sample encode the same CDR3. This chain joins TRBV7-3 and TRBJ2-5; no clear D. The V end was cut by 5 bases, the J end by 2 bases, with 9 bases between. The germline V gene has CDR1 SGHTA and CDR2 FQGTGA. CDR3 length: 13 residues. In DNA form, the CDR3 reads TGTGCCAGCAGCCGTGGCCCACAAGAGACCCAGTACTTC. It is translated as CASSRGPQETQYF.

CDR3 bases: TGTGCCAGCAGGACAGGGGTGGCGGATCAGGAGACCCAGTACTTC. Translated: CASRTGVADQETQYF. The chain couples TRBV2 to TRBJ2-5; 8 positions match TRBD1. The germline V gene has CDR1 SNHLY and CDR2 FYNNEI. This CDR3 has 15 amino acids. Germline trimming cut 6 bases from V and 5 bases from J; bases unmatched to any gene: 11.

The gene calls are TRBV19 and TRBJ2-5, with D maybe TRBD2 (6 bases). CDR3 length: 13 amino acids. Deletions cut 4 bases from V and 2 bases from J, with 8 bases between. Per germline, CDR1 LNHDA and CDR2 SQIVND (reference sequence). CDR3: CASSTAGQETQYF. The CDR3 nucleotides read TGTGCCAGTAGTACGGCGGGGCAAGAGACCCAGTACTTC.

This chain uses TRBV7-2 with TRBJ2-6, with D unresolved. Trimming took 3 bases from V and 4 from J, leaving 10 bases between them. The CDR3 totals 15 residues. Germline assignment: CDR1 SGHTA and CDR2 FQGNSA. CDR3 bases: TGTGCCAGCAGCTTTTATGTATTCGGGGCCAACGTCCTGACTTTC. Protein: CASSFYVFGANVLTF.

The rearrangement uses TRBV25-1 and TRBJ2-6; no firm D call. This CDR3 is built from 16 residues. V dropped 1 base and J dropped 2 bases, with 9 bases sitting between them. Per germline, CDR1 MGHDK and CDR2 SYGVNS. CDR3 loop: CASSESLGPGANVLTF. CDR3 DNA: TGTGCCAGCAGTGAATCTCTGGGCCCTGGGGCCAACGTCCTGACTTTC.

The chain uses TRBV7-3 and TRBJ2-2, with 7 bases fitting TRBD1. V shed 1 base and J 7 bases; nucleotides not matched to a gene: 3. This CDR3 contains 14 residues. The germline V gene encodes CDR1 SGHTA and CDR2 FQGTGA. The CDR3 is CASSLRGGGGELFF. CDR3 nucleotides: TGTGCCAGCAGCTTAAGAGGGGGCGGCGGGGAGCTGTTTTTT.

CDR3 sequence (DNA): TGCGCCAGCAGCGTACTAGCGGGGGACGAGCAGTACTTC. It yields the protein CASSVLAGDEQYF. The J gene is TRBJ2-7, the V gene TRBV5-1, with 11 bases aligning to TRBD2. The CDR3 is 13 residues long. CDR1 is SGHRS, CDR2 YFSETQ, per germline. J gave up 5 bases and V 4 bases, and 2 bases lay outside the gene matches.

This chain links TRBV6-6 with TRBJ2-1; D possibly corresponds to TRBD2 (6 bases). Germline V gives CDR1 MNHNY, CDR2 SVGAGI (reference sequence). The length of the CDR3 is 12 residues. V gave up 7 bases and J gave up 14 bases, with 18 bases separating them. CDR3 sequence: CASTPTGRDEFF. Written as DNA, the CDR3 is TGTGCCAGCACTCCTACCGGGCGGGACGAGTTCTTC.

In this sample, this clone turned up a few times. This chain joins TRBV6-5 and TRBJ1-6; D ambiguous. This CDR3 is 15 amino acids long. Germline CDR1 is MNHEY and CDR2 is SVGAGI. Trimming stripped 2 bases from V and 0 bases from J, with 5 bases between. For the CDR3, the DNA is TGTGCCAGCAGTTACATGAGCTCCTATAATTCACCCCTCCACTTT. Translation: CASSYMSSYNSPLHF.

The V call is TRBV9, the J call TRBJ2-1; 12 bases are shared with TRBD2. The CDR3 sequence is 16 residues long. Losses at the gene ends were 0 bases for V and 7 bases for J; bases not matched to a gene: 5. The germline V gene encodes CDR1 SGDLS and CDR2 YYNGEE. The CDR3, as DNA: TGTGCCAGCAGCGTAGCGCTAGCGGGGGGGGAGAATGAGCAGTTCTTC. Its protein product is CASSVALAGGENEQFF.

J is TRBJ1-1 and V is TRBV29-1, with a tentative D call TRBD1 (5 bases). V was clipped by 2 bases and J by 6 bases, with 16 bases between them. CDR1 and CDR2 (germline): SQVTM, ANQGSEA. CDR3 length: 14 amino acids. CDR3 region: CSVENIQGLPEAFF. CDR3 DNA: TGCAGCGTTGAAAATATTCAGGGCCTCCCTGAAGCTTTCTTT.

CDR3 bases: TGTGCCAGCAGTTTGCGGGCGGCGAACACTGAAGCTTTCTTT. It specifies CASSLRAANTEAFF. The chain employs TRBV27 and TRBJ1-1; no clear D. CDR3 length: 14 amino acids. In germline, CDR1 is MNHEY, CDR2 SMNVEV (reference sequence). Trimming left V 3 bases short and J 1 base short, with 9 bases between.

This rearrangement joins TRBV10-2 to TRBJ2-7; possible D gene TRBD1, 6 bases. CDR3 length: 12 amino acids. Trimming removed 1 base at V and 6 bases at J, with 7 bases between. Germline V gene lookup returns CDR1 WSHSY and CDR2 SAAADI. The CDR3 here is CASSEYRVEQYF. CDR3 in DNA: TGCGCCAGCAGTGAGTACAGGGTCGAGCAGTACTTC.

This chain joins TRBV2 and TRBJ1-1, with 7 bases lining up with TRBD1. V lost 6 bases, J lost 10 bases, and 11 bases stayed unmatched. Per germline, CDR1 SNHLY and CDR2 FYNNEI. CDR3 length equals 13 residues. The chain's CDR3 is CASSLKQGIGAFF. DNA for the CDR3: TGTGCCAGCAGCCTAAAACAGGGGATTGGAGCTTTCTTT.